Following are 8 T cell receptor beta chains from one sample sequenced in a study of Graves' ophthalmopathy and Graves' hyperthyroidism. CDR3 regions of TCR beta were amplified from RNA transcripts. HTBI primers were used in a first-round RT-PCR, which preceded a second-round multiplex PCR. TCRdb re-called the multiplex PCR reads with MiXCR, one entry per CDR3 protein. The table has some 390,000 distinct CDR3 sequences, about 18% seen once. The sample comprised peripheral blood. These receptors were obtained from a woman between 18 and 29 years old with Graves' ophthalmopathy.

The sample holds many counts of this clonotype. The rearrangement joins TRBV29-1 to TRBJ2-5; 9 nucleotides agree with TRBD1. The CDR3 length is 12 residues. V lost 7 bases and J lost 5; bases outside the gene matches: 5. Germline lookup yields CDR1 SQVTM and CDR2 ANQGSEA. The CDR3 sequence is CSGGTGRETQYF. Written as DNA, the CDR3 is TGCAGCGGGGGGACAGGGAGGGAGACCCAGTACTTC.

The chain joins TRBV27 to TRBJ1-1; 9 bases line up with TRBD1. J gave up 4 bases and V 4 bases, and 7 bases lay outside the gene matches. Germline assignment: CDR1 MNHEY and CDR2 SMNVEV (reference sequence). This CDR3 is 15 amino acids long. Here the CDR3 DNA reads TGTGCCAGCAGTTACCGGGGACAGGGTAGCACTGAAGCTTTCTTT. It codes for CASSYRGQGSTEAFF.

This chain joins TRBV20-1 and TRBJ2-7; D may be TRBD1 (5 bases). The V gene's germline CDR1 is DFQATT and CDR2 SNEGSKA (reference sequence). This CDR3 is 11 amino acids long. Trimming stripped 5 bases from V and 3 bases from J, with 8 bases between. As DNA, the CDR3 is TGCAGTGCTTACACAGGCTACGAGCAGTACTTC. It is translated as CSAYTGYEQYF.

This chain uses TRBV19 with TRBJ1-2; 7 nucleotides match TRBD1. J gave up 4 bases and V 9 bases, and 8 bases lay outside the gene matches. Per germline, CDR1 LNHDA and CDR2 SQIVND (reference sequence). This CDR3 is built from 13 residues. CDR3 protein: CASRDSLFYGYTF. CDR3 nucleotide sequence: TGTGCCAGCAGGGACAGTCTATTCTATGGCTACACCTTC.

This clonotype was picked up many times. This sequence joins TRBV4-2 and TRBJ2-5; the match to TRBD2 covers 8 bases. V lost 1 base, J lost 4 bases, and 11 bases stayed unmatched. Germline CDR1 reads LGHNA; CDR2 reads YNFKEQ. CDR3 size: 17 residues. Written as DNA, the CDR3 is TGTGCCAGCAGCCAAGGTGGGGTGAGCGGGAGCCGAGAGACCCAGTACTTC. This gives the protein CASSQGGVSGSRETQYF.

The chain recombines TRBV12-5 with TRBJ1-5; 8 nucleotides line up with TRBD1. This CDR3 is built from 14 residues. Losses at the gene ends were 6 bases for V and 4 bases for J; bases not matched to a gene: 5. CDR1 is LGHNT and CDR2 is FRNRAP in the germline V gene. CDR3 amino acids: CASGNQGANQPQHF. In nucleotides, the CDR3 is TGTGCTAGTGGAAACCAGGGGGCGAATCAGCCCCAGCATTTT.

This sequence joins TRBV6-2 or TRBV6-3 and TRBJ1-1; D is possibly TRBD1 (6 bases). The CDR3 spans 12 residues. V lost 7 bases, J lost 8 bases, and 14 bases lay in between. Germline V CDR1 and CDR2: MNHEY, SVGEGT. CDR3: CASNKDSREAFF. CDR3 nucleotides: TGTGCCAGCAACAAGGACAGCCGCGAAGCTTTCTTT.

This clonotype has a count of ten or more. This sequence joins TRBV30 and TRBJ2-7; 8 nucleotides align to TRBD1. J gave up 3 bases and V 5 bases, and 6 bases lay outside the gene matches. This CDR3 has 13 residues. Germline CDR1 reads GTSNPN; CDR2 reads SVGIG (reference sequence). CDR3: CAWGRDRLYEQYF. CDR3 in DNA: TGTGCCTGGGGGCGGGACAGGCTCTACGAGCAGTACTTC.